What follows describes a single T cell receptor (beta chain). What it binds is not known. This entry comes from a study of identical twins. Study findings and constraints: Out-of-frame alpha sequences common to twins exhibited an excess of low generation probability. Twins' excess sharing was less marked for out-of-frame beta sequences.

The trim removed 4 bases at V and 2 bases at J, leaving 7 bases unmatched. Germline CDR1 is LGHDT and CDR2 is YNNKEL (reference sequence). The CDR3 runs 16 residues. Unique molecular identifiers were present on the cDNA, and a universal primer site came from template switching. TCRdb called the 5' RACE reads again in MiXCR, with one record for every CDR3 protein. The sample lists just under 650,000 distinct CDR3 sequences; 7% to 7.5% were seen once. This sample also belongs to another study, concerning yellow fever vaccine responses in identical twins.

The receptor comes from a woman aged 18-29 years in good health. The material sequenced was PBMCs. This chain joins TRBV3-1 and TRBJ1-5; TRBD1 matches 8 bases. Here the CDR3 reads CASSPGAGQGNQPQHF. CDR3 DNA sequence: TGTGCCAGCAGCCCGGGGGCGGGACAGGGCAATCAGCCCCAGCATTTT.